The T cell receptor beta chain described here comes from a study of technical replicates of blood from a handful of donors. Trimming removed 8 bases from V and 1 base from J; junction bases left unmatched: 3. The CDR3 covers 14 residues. Germline CDR1 reads MDHEN; CDR2 reads SYDVKM. Sequenced by immunoSEQ multiplex PCR; TCRdb stores in-frame clones only, minus some. Of tens of thousands of clones listed, roughly nine tenths were seen once; the top ten hold about 0.38%. The chain is built from TRBV28 and TRBJ2-3; TRBD1 matches at 10 bases. The sequence came from a human donor in good health. Sample: T cells isolated from PBMCs. The CDR3 protein is CASRGTGGTDTQYF. The DNA for the CDR3 is TGTGCCAGCCGTGGGACAGGGGGCACAGATACGCAGTATTTT.